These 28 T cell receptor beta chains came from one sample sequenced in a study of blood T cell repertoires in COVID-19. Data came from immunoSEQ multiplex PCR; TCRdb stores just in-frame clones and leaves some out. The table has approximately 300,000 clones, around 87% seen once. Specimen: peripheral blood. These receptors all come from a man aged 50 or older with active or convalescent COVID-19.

The CDR3 DNA reads as TGTGCCAGCAGTAAATGGGGGCGTGGCTACACCTTC. Its translation: CASSKWGRGYTF. The J gene is TRBJ1-2, the V gene TRBV28; D perhaps matches TRBD1 (6 bases). There are 12 residues in the CDR3. Trimming left V 5 bases short and J 7 bases short, with 11 bases between. Germline CDR1 and CDR2: MDHEN and SYDVKM.

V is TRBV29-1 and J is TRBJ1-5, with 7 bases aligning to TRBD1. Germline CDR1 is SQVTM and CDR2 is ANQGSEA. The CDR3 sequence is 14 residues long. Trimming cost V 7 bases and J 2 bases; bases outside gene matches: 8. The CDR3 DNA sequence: TGCAGCGCCCTCACTGGGACAGGCAATCAGCCCCAGCATTTT. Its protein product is CSALTGTGNQPQHF.

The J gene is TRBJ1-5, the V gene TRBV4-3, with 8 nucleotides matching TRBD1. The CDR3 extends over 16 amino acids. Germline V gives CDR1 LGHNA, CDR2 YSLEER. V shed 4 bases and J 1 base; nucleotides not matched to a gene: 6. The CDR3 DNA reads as TGCGCCAGCAGCCGAGCCCGGACAGGGAGCAATCAGCCCCAGCATTTT. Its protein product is CASSRARTGSNQPQHF.

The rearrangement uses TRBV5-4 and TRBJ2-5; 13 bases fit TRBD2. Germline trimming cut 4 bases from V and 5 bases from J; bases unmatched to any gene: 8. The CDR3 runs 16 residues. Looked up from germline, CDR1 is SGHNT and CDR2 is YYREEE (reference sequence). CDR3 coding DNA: TGTGCCAGCAGCGGGGGGACTAGCGGGATTGTCGAGACCCAGTACTTC. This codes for CASSGGTSGIVETQYF.

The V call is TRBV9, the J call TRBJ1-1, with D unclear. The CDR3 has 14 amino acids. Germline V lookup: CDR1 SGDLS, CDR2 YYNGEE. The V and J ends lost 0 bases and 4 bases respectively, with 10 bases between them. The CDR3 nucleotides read TGTGCCAGCAGCGTAGGTCCAGGCCTCACTGAAGCTTTCTTT. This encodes CASSVGPGLTEAFF.

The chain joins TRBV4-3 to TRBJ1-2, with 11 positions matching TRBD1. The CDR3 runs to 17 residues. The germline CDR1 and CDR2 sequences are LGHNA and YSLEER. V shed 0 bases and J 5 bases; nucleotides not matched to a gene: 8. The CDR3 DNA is TGCGCCAGCAGCCAAGATATCGGGACAGGGGGTCGGTATGGCTACACCTTC. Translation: CASSQDIGTGGRYGYTF.

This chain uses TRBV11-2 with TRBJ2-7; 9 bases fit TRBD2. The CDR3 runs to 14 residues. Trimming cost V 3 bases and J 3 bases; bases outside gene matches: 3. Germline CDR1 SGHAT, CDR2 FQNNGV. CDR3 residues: CASSLLTSGYEQYF. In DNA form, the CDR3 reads TGTGCCAGCAGCTTGCTGACTAGCGGCTACGAGCAGTACTTC.

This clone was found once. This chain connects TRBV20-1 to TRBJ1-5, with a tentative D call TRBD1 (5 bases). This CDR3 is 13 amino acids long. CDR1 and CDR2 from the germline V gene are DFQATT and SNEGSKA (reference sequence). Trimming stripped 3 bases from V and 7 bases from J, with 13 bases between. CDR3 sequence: CSASAGNLQPQHF. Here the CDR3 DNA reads TGCAGTGCTAGTGCAGGGAATCTGCAGCCCCAGCATTTT.

The DNA for the CDR3 is TGCGCCAGCAGCGGTGGACTATTGACAGATACGCAGTATTTT. It specifies CASSGGLLTDTQYF. The rearrangement joins TRBV5-1 to TRBJ2-3; TRBD2 might be the D (6 bases). The germline gives CDR1 SGHRS, CDR2 YFSETQ. Trimming left V 4 bases short and J 3 bases short, with 12 bases between. CDR3 length equals 14 residues.

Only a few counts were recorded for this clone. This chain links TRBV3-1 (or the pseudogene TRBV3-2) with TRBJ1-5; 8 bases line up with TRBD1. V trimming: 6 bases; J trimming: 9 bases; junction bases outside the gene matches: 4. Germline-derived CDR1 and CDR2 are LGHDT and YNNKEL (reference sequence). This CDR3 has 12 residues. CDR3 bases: TGTGCCAGCAGAGCCGGACAGGGGCCCCAGCATTTT. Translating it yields CASRAGQGPQHF.

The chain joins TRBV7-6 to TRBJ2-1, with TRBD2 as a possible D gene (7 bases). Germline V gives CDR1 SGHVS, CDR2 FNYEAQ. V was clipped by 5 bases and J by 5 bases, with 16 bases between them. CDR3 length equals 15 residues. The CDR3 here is CASSLRGGVNNEQFF. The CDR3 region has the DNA TGTGCCAGCAGCCTACGCGGGGGCGTTAACAATGAGCAGTTCTTC.

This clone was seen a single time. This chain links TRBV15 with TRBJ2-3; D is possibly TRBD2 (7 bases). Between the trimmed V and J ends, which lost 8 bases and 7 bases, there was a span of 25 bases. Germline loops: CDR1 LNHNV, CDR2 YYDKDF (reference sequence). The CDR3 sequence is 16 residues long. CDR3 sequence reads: CATSLLLAGARNTQYF. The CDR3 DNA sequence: TGTGCCACCTCCCTATTACTGGCGGGGGCCAGGAATACGCAGTATTTT.

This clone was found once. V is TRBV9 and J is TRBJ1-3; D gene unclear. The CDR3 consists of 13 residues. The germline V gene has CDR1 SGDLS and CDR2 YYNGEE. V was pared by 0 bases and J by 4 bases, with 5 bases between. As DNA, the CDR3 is TGTGCCAGCAGCGTAGAAAGCGGAAACACCATATATTTT. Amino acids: CASSVESGNTIYF.

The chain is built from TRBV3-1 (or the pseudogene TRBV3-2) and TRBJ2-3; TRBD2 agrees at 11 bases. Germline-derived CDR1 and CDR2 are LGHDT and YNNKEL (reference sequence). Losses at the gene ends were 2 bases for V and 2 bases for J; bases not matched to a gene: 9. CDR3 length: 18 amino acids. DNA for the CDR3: TGTGCCAGCAGCCAATGGCTAGCGGGAGGAGATGTCACAGATACGCAGTATTTT. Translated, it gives CASSQWLAGGDVTDTQYF.

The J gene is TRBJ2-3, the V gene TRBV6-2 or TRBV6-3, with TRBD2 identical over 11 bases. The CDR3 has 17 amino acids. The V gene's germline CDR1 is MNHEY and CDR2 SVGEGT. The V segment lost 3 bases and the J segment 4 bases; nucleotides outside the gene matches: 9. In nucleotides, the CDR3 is TGTGCCAGCAGTTATTCTAGCGGGGGGCGGTATGCAGATACGCAGTATTTT. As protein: CASSYSSGGRYADTQYF.

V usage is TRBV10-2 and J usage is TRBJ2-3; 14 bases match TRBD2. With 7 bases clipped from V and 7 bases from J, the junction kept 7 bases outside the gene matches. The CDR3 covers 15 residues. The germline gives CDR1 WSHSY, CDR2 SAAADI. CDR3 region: CASNPGLAGGHTQYF. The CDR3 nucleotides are TGCGCCAGCAACCCAGGACTAGCGGGAGGACATACGCAGTATTTT.

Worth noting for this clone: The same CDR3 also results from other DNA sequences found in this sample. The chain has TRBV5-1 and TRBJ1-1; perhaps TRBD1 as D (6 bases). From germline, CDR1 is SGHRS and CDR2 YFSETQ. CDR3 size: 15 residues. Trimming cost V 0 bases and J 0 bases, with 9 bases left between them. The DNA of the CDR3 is TGCGCCAGCAGCTTGGCCCCAGGGGTGAACACTGAAGCTTTCTTT. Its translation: CASSLAPGVNTEAFF.

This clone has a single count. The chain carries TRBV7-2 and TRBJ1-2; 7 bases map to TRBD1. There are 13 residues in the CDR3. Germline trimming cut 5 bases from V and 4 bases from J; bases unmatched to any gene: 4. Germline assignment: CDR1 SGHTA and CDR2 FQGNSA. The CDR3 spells CASSNRGSYGYTF. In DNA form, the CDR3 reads TGTGCCAGCAGCAACAGGGGTTCCTATGGCTACACCTTC.

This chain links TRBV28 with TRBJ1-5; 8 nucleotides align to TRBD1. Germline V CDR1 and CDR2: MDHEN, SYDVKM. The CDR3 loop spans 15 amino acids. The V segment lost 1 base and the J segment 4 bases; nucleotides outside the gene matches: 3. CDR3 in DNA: TGTGCCAGCAGTTTATCAGGGGGCGGGAATCAGCCCCAGCATTTT. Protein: CASSLSGGGNQPQHF.

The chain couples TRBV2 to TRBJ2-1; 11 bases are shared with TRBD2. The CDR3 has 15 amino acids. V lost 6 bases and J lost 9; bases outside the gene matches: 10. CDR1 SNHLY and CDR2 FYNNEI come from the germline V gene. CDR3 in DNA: TGTGCCAGCAGGGGCGGTAGCGGGAGGGCCTTTGAGCAGTTCTTC. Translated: CASRGGSGRAFEQFF.

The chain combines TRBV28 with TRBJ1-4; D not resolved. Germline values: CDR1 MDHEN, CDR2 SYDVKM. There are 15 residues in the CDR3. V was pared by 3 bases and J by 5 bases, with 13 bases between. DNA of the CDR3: TGTGCCAGCAGTTTTCAGCGGCAGATCAATGAAAAACTGTTTTTT. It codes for CASSFQRQINEKLFF.

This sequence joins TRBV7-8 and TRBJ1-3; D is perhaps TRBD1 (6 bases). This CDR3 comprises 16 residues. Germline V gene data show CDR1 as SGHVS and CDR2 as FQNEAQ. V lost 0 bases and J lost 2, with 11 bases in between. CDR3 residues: CASSLAGGRTGNTIYF. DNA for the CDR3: TGTGCCAGCAGCTTAGCCGGGGGGCGAACTGGAAACACCATATATTTT. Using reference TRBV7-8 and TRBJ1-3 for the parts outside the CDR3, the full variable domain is GAGVSQSPRYKVAKRGQDVALRCDPISGHVSLFWYQQALGQGPEFLTYFQNEAQLDKSGLPSDRFFAERPEGSVSTLKIQRTQQEDSAVYLCASSLAGGRTGNTIYFGEGSWLTVV.

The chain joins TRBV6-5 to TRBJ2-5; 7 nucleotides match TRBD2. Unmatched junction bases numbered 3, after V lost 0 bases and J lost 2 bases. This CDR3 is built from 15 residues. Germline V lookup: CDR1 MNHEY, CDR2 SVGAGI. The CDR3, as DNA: TGTGCCAGCAGTTACTCATTGGGGGGGCAAGAGACCCAGTACTTC. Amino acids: CASSYSLGGQETQYF.

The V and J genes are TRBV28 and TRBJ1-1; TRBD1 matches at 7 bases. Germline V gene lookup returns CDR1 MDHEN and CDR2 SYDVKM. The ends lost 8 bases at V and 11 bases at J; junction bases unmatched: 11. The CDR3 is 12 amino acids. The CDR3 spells CASSLPRGHAFF. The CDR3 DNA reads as TGTGCCAGCTCTCTCCCAAGGGGGCATGCTTTCTTT. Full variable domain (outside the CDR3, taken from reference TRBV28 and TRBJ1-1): DVKVTQSSRYLVKRTGEKVFLECVQDMDHENMFWYRQDPGLGLRLIYFSYDVKMKEKGDIPEGYSVSREKKERFSLILESASTNQTSMYLCASSLPRGHAFFGQGTRLTVV.

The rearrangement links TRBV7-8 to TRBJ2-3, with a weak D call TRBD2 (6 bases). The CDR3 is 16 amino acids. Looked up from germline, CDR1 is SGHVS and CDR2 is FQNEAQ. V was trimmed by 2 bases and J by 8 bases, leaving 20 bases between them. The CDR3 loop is CASSLRRGKISVTQYF. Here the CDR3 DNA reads TGTGCCAGCAGCTTAAGACGGGGGAAGATTTCGGTTACGCAGTATTTT.

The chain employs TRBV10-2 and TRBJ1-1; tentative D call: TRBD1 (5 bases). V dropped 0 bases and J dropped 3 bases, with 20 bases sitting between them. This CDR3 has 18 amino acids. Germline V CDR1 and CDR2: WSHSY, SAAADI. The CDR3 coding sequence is TGCGCCAGCAGTGAGTCCTCTAAAGGACCGTCGGGGGACACTGAAGCTTTCTTT. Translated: CASSESSKGPSGDTEAFF.

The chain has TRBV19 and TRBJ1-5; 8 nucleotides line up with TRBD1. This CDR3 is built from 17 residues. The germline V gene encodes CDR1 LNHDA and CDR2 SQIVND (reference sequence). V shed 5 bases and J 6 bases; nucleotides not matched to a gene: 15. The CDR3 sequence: CASSPVDRGWPAQPQHF. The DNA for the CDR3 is TGTGCCAGTAGTCCGGTTGACAGGGGTTGGCCTGCTCAGCCCCAGCATTTT. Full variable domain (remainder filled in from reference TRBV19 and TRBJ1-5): DGGITQSPKYLFRKEGQNVTLSCEQNLNHDAMYWYRQDPGQGLRLIYYSQIVNDFQKGDIAEGYSVSREKKESFPLTVTSAQKNPTAFYLCASSPVDRGWPAQPQHFGDGTRLSIL.

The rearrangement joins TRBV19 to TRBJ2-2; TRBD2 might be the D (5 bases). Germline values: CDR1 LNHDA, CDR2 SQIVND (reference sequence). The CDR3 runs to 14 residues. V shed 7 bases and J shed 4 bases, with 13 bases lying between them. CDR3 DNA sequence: TGTGCCAGTACGGGGTCTAAGGGCACCGGGGAGCTGTTTTTT. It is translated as CASTGSKGTGELFF.